Each of the 16 T cell receptor beta chains below was sequenced from the same sample in a study of T cells expressing NK-cell markers. TCRdb reanalyzed the 5' RACE reads, giving one entry per CDR3 protein sequence and no DNA. This table holds under 500,000 distinct CDR3 sequences. The sequencing input was blood T cells: a sorted CD56 or NKG2C T cell subset, CD4+ or CD8+ T cells, or bulk PBMC T cells (not recorded which). These receptors came from a woman between 18 and 70 years old in good health.

V gene TRBV2 combines with J gene TRBJ2-3; there is no DNA to check the TCRdb D call of TRBD1. CDR3 length: 14 amino acids. The V gene's germline CDR1 is SNHLY and CDR2 FYNNEI. CDR3 sequence reads: CASSPDRGADTQYF.

The chain couples TRBV30 to TRBJ2-7; checking the TCRdb D call of TRBD2 is not possible without DNA. The CDR3 has 14 amino acids. The germline V gene has CDR1 GTSNPN and CDR2 SVGIG (reference sequence). CDR3 sequence: CAWSVSGNGYEQYF.

The chain is built from TRBV12-3 or TRBV12-4 and TRBJ1-6; with no DNA, the TCRdb D assignment of TRBD1 cannot be verified. The CDR3 spans 14 residues. This CDR3 is CASRRGADNSPLHF.

The J gene is TRBJ1-1, the V gene TRBV6-2 or TRBV6-3. The germline gives CDR1 MNHEY, CDR2 SVGEGT. The CDR3 runs 12 residues. The chain's CDR3 is CASSQTYTEAFF.

The rearrangement uses TRBV7-9 and TRBJ1-5; TCRdb's D call, TRBD1, is unchecked because there is no DNA. Germline V gene data show CDR1 as SEHNR and CDR2 as FQNEAQ (reference sequence). This CDR3 is built from 16 residues. The CDR3 is CASSLADYRGNQPQHF.

The chain joins TRBV7-2 to TRBJ1-4; the TCRdb D gene call, TRBD1, has no DNA to confirm it. CDR1 SGHTA and CDR2 FQGNSA come from the germline V gene. There are 15 residues in the CDR3. CDR3 sequence: CASSWGDRRRGKLFF.

The gene calls are TRBV10-3 and TRBJ2-1; the TCRdb D gene call, TRBD1, has no DNA to confirm it. The germline V gene has CDR1 ENHRY and CDR2 SYGVKD. The CDR3 consists of 15 residues. The CDR3 loop is CAISESGPLANEQFF.

The chain couples TRBV6-6 to TRBJ1-1. Germline CDR1 reads MNHNY; CDR2 reads SVGAGI (reference sequence). CDR3 size: 13 residues. Here the CDR3 reads CASSSAGPREAFF.

The chain carries TRBV12-3 or TRBV12-4 and TRBJ2-7; TCRdb proposes TRBD2, but this gene call is untestable without DNA. This CDR3 region has 14 residues. This chain's CDR3 is CASRMTSGGIRTYF.

V and J are TRBV12-3 or TRBV12-4 and TRBJ1-5. The CDR3 has 15 amino acids. CDR3: CASSLRWRSNQPQHF.

V usage is TRBV4-2 and J usage is TRBJ2-6. CDR3 length equals 16 residues. Germline assignment: CDR1 LGHNA and CDR2 YNFKEQ. Here the CDR3 reads CASSQVGISGANVLTF.

J is TRBJ1-3 and V is TRBV6-5; without DNA, the TCRdb call of TRBD1 cannot be checked. The CDR3 has 15 amino acids. Germline V CDR1 and CDR2: MNHEY, SVGAGI. CDR3 sequence: CASRTPGGSGNTIYF.

CDR3 region: CSVEESGRLQLDEQFF. This rearrangement joins TRBV29-1 to TRBJ2-1; TCRdb indicates TRBD2, and absent DNA this call remains unverified. Germline V CDR1 and CDR2: SQVTM, ANQGSEA. The CDR3 extends over 16 amino acids.

The chain couples TRBV11-2 to TRBJ2-1. The CDR3 sequence is 11 residues long. In germline, CDR1 is SGHAT, CDR2 FQNNGV. The CDR3 reads CASSFRDEQFF.

This rearrangement joins TRBV20-1 to TRBJ1-2; TCRdb designates TRBD1, a call that cannot be tested without DNA. This CDR3 comprises 13 residues. CDR1 DFQATT and CDR2 SNEGSKA come from the germline V gene (reference sequence). CDR3 residues: CSARGYGGGGYTF.

The chain recombines TRBV5-4 with TRBJ2-2; the D gene TCRdb calls, TRBD2, cannot be checked with no DNA. Germline CDR1 and CDR2: SGHNT and YYREEE (reference sequence). This CDR3 region has 16 residues. The CDR3: CASSLFSSGNTGELFF.